This T cell receptor (beta chain) emerged from a study of cytomegalovirus exposure and HLA in healthy donors. Study-level points and caveats: Follow-up analysis later connected one missense variant in DCLRE1C with trimming of TCR beta V- and J-genes.

As concerns this clone: The antigen remains unidentified.

Germline lookup yields CDR1 SGHDT and CDR2 YYEEEE. The CDR3 consists of 16 residues. Trimming took 0 bases from V and 3 from J, leaving 16 bases between them. 13 Jbeta primers and 60 Vbeta primers were used for the PCR. In the authors' workflow: In a later analysis, the count reached 75 million to 90 million unique TCR beta chains, with 9 million to 11 million shared. Data came from immunoSEQ multiplex PCR; TCRdb stores just in-frame clones and leaves some out. V and J calls and clone size are given by that table; D and trimming were obtained from the DNA. The table shows around 170,000 clones, with approximately 80% occurring only once.

The sequence was collected from a male donor in good health and CMV-seronegative. The gene calls are TRBV5-6 and TRBJ2-7; tentative D call: TRBD2 (5 bases). Sequencing used PBMCs. The CDR3 loop reads CASSLVGSTQDYEQYF. DNA of the CDR3: TGTGCCAGCAGCTTGGTTGGGAGTACACAAGACTACGAGCAGTACTTC.